Listed below are T cell receptor beta chains from one sample, sequenced in a study of cytomegalovirus exposure and HLA in healthy donors. Method: immunoSEQ multiplex PCR; TCRdb's copy keeps in-frame clones and lacks some. The data contain 120,000 or so clones, about 81% of them singletons. Material: PBMCs. The source of these receptors is a man aged 35 to 55 in good health and CMV-seronegative. Both conserved end residues are part of each CDR3. The D gene is left open where the match is weak. Size is omitted from some rows. Given values are once, few, many or a class for expanded clones.

size: .
D: TRBD1
J: TRBJ1-5
V: TRBV6-5
length: 14
CDR3: CASSWGTGGGPQHF
DNA: TGTGCCAGCAGTTGGGGGACAGGGGGTGGGCCCCAGCATTTT

size: .
D: .
J: TRBJ2-5
V: TRBV2
length: 15
CDR3: CASRGLEGGAETQYF
DNA: TGTGCCAGCAGAGGTCTAGAGGGAGGCGCAGAGACCCAGTACTTC

size: few
D: .
J: TRBJ2-7
V: TRBV10-2
length: 15
CDR3: CASIQDPGWHYEQYF
DNA: TGCGCCAGCATCCAAGACCCCGGGTGGCACTACGAGCAGTACTTC

size: .
D: TRBD2
J: TRBJ2-7
V: TRBV19
length: 16
CDR3: CASSPWTSGSNYEQYF
DNA: TGTGCCAGTTCCCCTTGGACTAGCGGGAGTAACTACGAGCAGTACTTC

size: .
D: .
J: TRBJ1-3
V: TRBV7-9
length: 14
CDR3: CSSSSHTSGNTIYF
DNA: TGTTCCAGCAGCTCACACACCTCTGGAAACACCATATATTTT

size: .
D: .
J: TRBJ2-7
V: TRBV6-1
length: 12
CDR3: CASTWGAYEQYF
DNA: TGTGCCAGCACCTGGGGGGCCTACGAGCAGTACTTC

size: .
D: .
J: TRBJ2-3
V: TRBV20-1
length: 11
CDR3: CSARIADTQYF
DNA: TGCAGTGCTAGAATAGCAGATACGCAGTATTTT

size: few
D: TRBD1
J: TRBJ1-2
V: TRBV18
length: 17
CDR3: CASSPPGTVRGDYGYTF
DNA: TGTGCCAGCTCACCACCGGGGACAGTTCGAGGGGACTATGGCTACACCTTC

size: .
D: .
J: TRBJ2-7
V: TRBV6-1
length: 17
CDR3: CASSERLDSRRSYEQYF
DNA: TGTGCCAGCAGTGAACGGCTCGACTCCCGTCGCTCCTACGAGCAGTACTTC

size: .
D: TRBD1
J: TRBJ1-6
V: TRBV4-3
length: 16
CDR3: CASSQLHGQGNSPPHF
DNA: TGCGCCAGCAGCCAATTACATGGACAGGGGAATTCACCCCCCCACTTT

size: .
D: .
J: TRBJ1-2
V: TRBV28
length: 13
CDR3: CASRTENNYGYTF
DNA: TGTGCCAGCAGGACGGAGAATAACTATGGCTACACCTTC

size: .
D: .
J: TRBJ1-1
V: TRBV19
length: 18
CDR3: CASKSFGRGVSRNTEAFF
DNA: TGTGCCAGTAAGAGCTTCGGCAGGGGCGTAAGTAGGAACACTGAAGCTTTCTTT

size: .
D: TRBD2
J: TRBJ2-7
V: TRBV5-1
length: 14
CDR3: CASSDTSGSYEQYF
DNA: TGCGCCAGCAGCGACACTAGCGGGAGCTACGAGCAGTACTTC

size: .
D: .
J: TRBJ1-5
V: TRBV18
length: 14
CDR3: CASSGEGSNQPQHF
DNA: TGTGCCAGCTCGGGGGAGGGGAGCAATCAGCCCCAGCATTTT

size: .
D: TRBD2
J: TRBJ2-5
V: TRBV9
length: 16
CDR3: CASSSQTSGGSETQYF
DNA: TGTGCCAGCAGCTCCCAGACTAGCGGGGGCTCAGAGACCCAGTACTTC

size: .
D: TRBD1
J: TRBJ2-7
V: TRBV27
length: 12
CDR3: CASKAGGYEQYF
DNA: TGTGCCAGCAAGGCAGGGGGCTACGAGCAGTACTTC